These 5 T cell receptor beta chains originate from one sample sequenced in a study of cytomegalovirus exposure and HLA in healthy donors. Assay: immunoSEQ multiplex PCR; the TCRdb copy retains only in-frame clones and omits some. The table has roughly 100,000 clones, around 87% seen once. The sample consisted of PBMCs. The receptors shown here come from a woman aged 18 to 35 in good health and CMV-seropositive.

The chain recombines TRBV5-4 with TRBJ1-1, with D perhaps TRBD1 (5 bases). Trimming removed 4 bases from V and 8 bases from J, with 12 bases in between. The CDR3 contains 12 residues. Germline V gives CDR1 SGHNT, CDR2 YYREEE (reference sequence). This CDR3 is CASSPGGGEAFF. The DNA of the CDR3 is TGTGCCAGCAGCCCCGGGGGAGGGGAAGCTTTCTTT. The full variable domain, in which reference TRBV5-4 and TRBJ1-1 provide the parts outside the CDR3, is ETGVTQSPTHLIKTRGQQVTLRCSSQSGHNTVSWYQQALGQGPQFIFQYYREEENGRGNFPPRFSGLQFPNYSSELNVNALELDDSALYLCASSPGGGEAFFGQGTRLTVV.

The chain combines TRBV6-5 with TRBJ2-7; D not certain. The CDR3 runs 14 residues. V was cut by 5 bases and J by 0 bases, with 11 bases left in between. Germline values: CDR1 MNHEY, CDR2 SVGAGI. CDR3 region: CASSKMASSYEQYF. The CDR3 DNA sequence: TGTGCCAGCAGTAAAATGGCTAGCTCCTACGAGCAGTACTTC.

Only a few counts were recorded for this clone. The rearrangement uses TRBV9 and TRBJ2-7; D is possibly TRBD2 (6 bases). The CDR3 covers 15 residues. With 4 bases removed from V and 5 bases from J, the gap between germline ends came to 19 bases. The germline CDR1 and CDR2 sequences are SGDLS and YYNGEE. The CDR3 DNA reads as TGTGCCAGCAGCTCCGACAGTCAGGCGGGAAACGAGCAGTACTTC. As protein: CASSSDSQAGNEQYF. The complete variable domain, with remaining parts taken from reference TRBV9 and TRBJ2-7, reads DSGVTQTPKHLITATGQRVTLRCSPRSGDLSVYWYQQSLDQGLQFLIQYYNGEERAKGNILERFSAQQFPDLHSELNLSSLELGDSALYFCASSSDSQAGNEQYFGPGTRLTVT.

The J gene is TRBJ1-6, the V gene TRBV10-3; D is ambiguous. This CDR3 has 13 amino acids. Looked up from germline, CDR1 is ENHRY and CDR2 is SYGVKD. V was shortened by 6 bases and J by 9 bases, with 12 bases between the two germline ends. The CDR3 loop reads CAIRAGEGSPLHF. Written as DNA, the CDR3 is TGTGCCATCAGGGCTGGGGAGGGTTCACCCCTCCACTTT.

This clone was seen once. The V and J genes are TRBV11-3 and TRBJ2-1; TRBD1 is a possible D gene (5 bases). The CDR3 is made up of 15 amino acids. Germline CDR1 and CDR2: SGHNT and YENEEA. Trimming took 5 bases from V and 0 from J, leaving 11 bases between them. The chain's CDR3 is CASSTSRASYNEQFF. CDR3 nucleotides: TGTGCCAGCAGCACCTCCAGGGCCTCCTACAATGAGCAGTTCTTC.